This T cell receptor beta chain appears in the sequencing data of a study of immune cell composition in non-small cell lung cancer. As for the study in general: Tumours were mainly lung adenocarcinoma or squamous cell carcinoma. Notes on the study in general: Squamous carcinomas (75%) more often had tumour-associated clones >0.5% than adenocarcinomas (roughly 35%).

This clone has only a few counts. Its target is unknown. This CDR3 comprises 16 residues. V gave up 2 bases and J gave up 4 bases; unmatched junction bases: 11. Per germline, CDR1 MDHEN and CDR2 SYDVKM. The assay was immunoSEQ multiplex PCR, and TCRdb's table has in-frame clones only and misses some. Among several thousand clones listed, just under 70% were seen once. This chain connects TRBV28 to TRBJ2-7, with TRBD2 identical over 7 bases. This receptor was taken from a human donor with non-small cell lung cancer. The sequencing input was lung tumor tissue. CDR3 protein: CASSLIPQAGVYEQYF. The CDR3 nucleotides are TGTGCCAGCAGTTTAATCCCGCAGGCGGGAGTATACGAGCAGTACTTC.